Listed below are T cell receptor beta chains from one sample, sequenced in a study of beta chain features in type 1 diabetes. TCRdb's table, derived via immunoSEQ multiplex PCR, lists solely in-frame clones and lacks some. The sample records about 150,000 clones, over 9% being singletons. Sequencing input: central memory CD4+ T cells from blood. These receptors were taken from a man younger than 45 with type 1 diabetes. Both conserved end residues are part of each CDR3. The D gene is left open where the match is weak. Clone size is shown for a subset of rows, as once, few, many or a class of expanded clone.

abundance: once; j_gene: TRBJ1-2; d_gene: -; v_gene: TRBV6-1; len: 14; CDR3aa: CASSATGYNYGYTF; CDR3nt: TGTGCCAGCAGTGCTACAGGGTACAACTATGGCTACACCTTC
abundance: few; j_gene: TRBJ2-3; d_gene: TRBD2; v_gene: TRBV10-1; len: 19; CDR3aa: CASSESWLAGGPSTDTQYF; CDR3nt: TGCGCCAGCAGTGAGTCATGGCTAGCGGGAGGGCCTAGCACAGATACGCAGTATTTT
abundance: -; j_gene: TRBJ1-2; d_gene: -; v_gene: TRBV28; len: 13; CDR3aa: CASRITGTYGYTF; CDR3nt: TGTGCCAGCAGGATTACAGGGACCTATGGCTACACCTTC
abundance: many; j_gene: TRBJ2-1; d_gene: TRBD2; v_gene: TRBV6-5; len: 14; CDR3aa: CASSYWRGYNEQFF; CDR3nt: TGTGCCAGCAGTTACTGGCGGGGGTACAATGAGCAGTTCTTC
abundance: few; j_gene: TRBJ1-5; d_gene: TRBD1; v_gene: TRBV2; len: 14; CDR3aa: CASTPGTAYQPQHF; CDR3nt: TGTGCCAGCACTCCCGGGACAGCCTATCAGCCCCAGCATTTT
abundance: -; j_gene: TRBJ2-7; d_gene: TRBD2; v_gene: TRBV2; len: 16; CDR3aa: CANQGALAGGYYEQYF; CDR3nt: TGTGCCAACCAGGGGGCCCTAGCGGGAGGGTACTACGAGCAGTACTTC
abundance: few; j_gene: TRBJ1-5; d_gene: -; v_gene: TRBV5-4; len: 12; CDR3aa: CASSSPDQPQHF; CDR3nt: TGTGCCAGCAGCTCACCAGATCAGCCCCAGCATTTT
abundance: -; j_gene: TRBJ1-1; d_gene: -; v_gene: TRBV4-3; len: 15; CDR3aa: CASSQDTGEGTEAFF; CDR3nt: TGCGCCAGCAGCCAAGATACGGGGGAGGGCACTGAAGCTTTCTTT
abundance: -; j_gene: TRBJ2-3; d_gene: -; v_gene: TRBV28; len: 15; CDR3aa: CASSSRPGGGLTQYF; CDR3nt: TGTGCCAGCAGTTCTCGGCCCGGTGGGGGGTTGACGCAGTATTTT
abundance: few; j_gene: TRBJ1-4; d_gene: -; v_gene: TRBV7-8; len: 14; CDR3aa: CASSWRNTNEKLFF; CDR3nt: TGTGCCAGCAGCTGGCGGAATACTAATGAAAAACTGTTTTTT
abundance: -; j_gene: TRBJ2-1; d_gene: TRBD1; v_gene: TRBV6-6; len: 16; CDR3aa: CASSYSPGTGDNEQFF; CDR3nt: TGTGCCAGCAGTTACAGTCCCGGGACAGGGGACAATGAGCAGTTCTTC
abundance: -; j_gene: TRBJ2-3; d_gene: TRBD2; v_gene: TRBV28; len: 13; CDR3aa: CASGVGGTDTQYF; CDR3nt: TGTGCCAGCGGGGTGGGGGGGACAGATACGCAGTATTTT
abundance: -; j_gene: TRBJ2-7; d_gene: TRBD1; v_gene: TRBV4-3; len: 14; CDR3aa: CASSQSIQGAGQYF; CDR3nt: TGCGCCAGCAGCCAATCTATTCAGGGGGCCGGGCAGTACTTC
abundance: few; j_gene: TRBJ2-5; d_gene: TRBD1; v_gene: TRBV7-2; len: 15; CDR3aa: CASSLDLQGQETQYF; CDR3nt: TGTGCCAGCAGCTTAGATTTACAGGGGCAAGAGACCCAGTACTTC
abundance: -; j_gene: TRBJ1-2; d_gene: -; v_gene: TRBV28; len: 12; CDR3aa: CASNRVGIGYTF; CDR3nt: TGTGCCAGCAACAGGGTTGGGATCGGCTACACCTTC
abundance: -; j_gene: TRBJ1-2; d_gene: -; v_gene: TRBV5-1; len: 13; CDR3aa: CASSLDGGNGYTF; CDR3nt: TGCGCCAGCAGCTTGGATGGAGGGAATGGCTACACCTTC
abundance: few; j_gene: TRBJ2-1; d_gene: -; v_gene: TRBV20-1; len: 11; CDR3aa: CSAYGSGEQFF; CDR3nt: TGCAGTGCTTACGGGAGCGGTGAGCAGTTCTTC
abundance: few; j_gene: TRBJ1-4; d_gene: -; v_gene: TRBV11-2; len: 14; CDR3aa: CASSLEGANEKLFF; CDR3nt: TGTGCCAGCAGCTTAGAGGGAGCTAATGAAAAACTGTTTTTT
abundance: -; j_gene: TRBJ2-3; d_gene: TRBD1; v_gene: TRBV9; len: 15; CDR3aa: CASRQGSGATDTQYF; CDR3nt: TGTGCCAGCAGACAGGGGTCAGGGGCCACAGATACGCAGTATTTT
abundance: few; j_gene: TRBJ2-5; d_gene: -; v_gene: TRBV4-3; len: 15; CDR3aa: CASSPGARGRKTQYF; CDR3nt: TGCGCCAGCAGTCCGGGTGCCAGGGGAAGAAAGACCCAGTACTTC
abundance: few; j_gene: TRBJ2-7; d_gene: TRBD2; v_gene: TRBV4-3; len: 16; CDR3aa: CASSQDASGRSYEQYF; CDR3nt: TGCGCCAGCAGCCAAGACGCTAGCGGGAGATCCTACGAGCAGTACTTC
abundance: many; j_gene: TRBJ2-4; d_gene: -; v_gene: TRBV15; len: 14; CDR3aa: CATSSRQGGNIQYF; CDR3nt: TGTGCCACCAGCAGTAGACAGGGAGGTAACATTCAGTACTTC
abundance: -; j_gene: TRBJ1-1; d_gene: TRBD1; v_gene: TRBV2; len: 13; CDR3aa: CATTQGVNTEAFF; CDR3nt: TGTGCCACCACTCAGGGGGTGAACACTGAAGCTTTCTTT
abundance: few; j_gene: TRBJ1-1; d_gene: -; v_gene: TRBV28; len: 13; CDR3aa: CATHRGGRTEAFF; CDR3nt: TGTGCCACCCACCGCGGGGGACGCACTGAAGCTTTCTTT
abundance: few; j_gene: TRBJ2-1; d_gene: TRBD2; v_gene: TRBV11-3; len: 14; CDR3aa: CASSLGLAGSEQFF; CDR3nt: TGTGCCAGCAGCTTAGGACTAGCTGGAAGTGAGCAGTTCTTC
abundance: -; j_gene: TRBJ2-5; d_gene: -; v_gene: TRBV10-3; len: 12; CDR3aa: CATQSPRETQYF; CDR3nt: TGTGCCACACAGAGTCCCAGGGAGACCCAGTACTTC
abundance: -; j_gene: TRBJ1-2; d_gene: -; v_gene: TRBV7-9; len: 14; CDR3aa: CASSSRRGSYGYTF; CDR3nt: TGTGCCAGCAGCTCGAGGCGGGGCTCCTATGGCTACACCTTC
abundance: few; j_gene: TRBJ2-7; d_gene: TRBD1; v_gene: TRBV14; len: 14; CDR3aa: CASSQGNRGAEQYF; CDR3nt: TGTGCCAGCAGCCAAGGGAACAGGGGAGCTGAGCAGTACTTC
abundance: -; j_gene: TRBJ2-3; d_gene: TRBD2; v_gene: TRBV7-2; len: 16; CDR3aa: CASSLVRLAGTDTQYF; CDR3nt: TGTGCCAGCAGCTTAGTTAGACTAGCGGGTACAGATACGCAGTATTTT
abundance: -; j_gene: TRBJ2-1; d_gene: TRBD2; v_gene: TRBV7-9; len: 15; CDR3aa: CASSQAGRKSGEQFF; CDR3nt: TGTGCCAGCAGCCAAGCGGGGAGAAAATCGGGTGAGCAGTTCTTC
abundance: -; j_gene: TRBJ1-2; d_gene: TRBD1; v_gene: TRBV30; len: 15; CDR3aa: CAWSAPGGANYGYTF; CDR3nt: TGTGCCTGGAGTGCCCCAGGGGGCGCTAACTATGGCTACACCTTC
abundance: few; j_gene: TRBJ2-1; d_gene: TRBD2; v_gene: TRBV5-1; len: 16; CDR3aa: CASSLLRASGRDEQFF; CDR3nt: TGCGCCAGCAGCTTGCTTCGGGCTAGCGGGAGGGATGAGCAGTTCTTC
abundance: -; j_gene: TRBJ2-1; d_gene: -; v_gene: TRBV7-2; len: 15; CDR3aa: CASSPRGTIPREQFF; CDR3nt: TGTGCCAGCAGCCCACGGGGGACCATTCCCCGGGAGCAGTTCTTC
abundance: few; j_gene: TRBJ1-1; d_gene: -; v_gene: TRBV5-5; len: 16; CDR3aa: CASSPRGGFGSTEAFF; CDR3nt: TGTGCCAGCAGCCCGCGAGGAGGCTTTGGGAGCACTGAAGCTTTCTTT
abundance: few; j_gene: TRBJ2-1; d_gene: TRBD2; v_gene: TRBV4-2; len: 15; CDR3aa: CASSQDTSGRGEQFF; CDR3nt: TGTGCCAGCAGCCAAGATACTAGCGGGAGGGGTGAGCAGTTCTTC
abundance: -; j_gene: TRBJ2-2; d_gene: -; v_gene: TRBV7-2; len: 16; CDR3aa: CASSGGWRGNTGELFF; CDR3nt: TGTGCCAGCAGCGGAGGGTGGCGGGGGAACACCGGGGAGCTGTTTTTT
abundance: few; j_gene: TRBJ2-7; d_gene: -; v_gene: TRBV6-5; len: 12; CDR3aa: CATAPGTYEQYF; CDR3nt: TGTGCCACCGCACCAGGTACCTACGAGCAGTACTTC
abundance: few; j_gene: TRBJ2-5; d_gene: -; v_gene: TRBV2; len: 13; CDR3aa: CASSGRGGETQYF; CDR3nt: TGTGCCAGCAGTGGCAGGGGCGGGGAGACCCAGTACTTC
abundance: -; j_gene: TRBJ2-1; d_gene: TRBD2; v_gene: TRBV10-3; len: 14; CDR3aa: CAIRQTSGRGEQFF; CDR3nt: TGTGCCATCAGGCAGACTAGCGGGAGAGGTGAGCAGTTCTTC
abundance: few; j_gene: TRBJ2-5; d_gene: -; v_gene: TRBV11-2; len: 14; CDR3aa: CASSSQGSQETQYF; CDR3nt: TGTGCCAGCAGCTCCCAGGGAAGTCAAGAGACCCAGTACTTC
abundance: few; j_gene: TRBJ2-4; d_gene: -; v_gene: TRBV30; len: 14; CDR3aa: CAWREGGQKNIQYF; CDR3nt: TGTGCCTGGAGGGAGGGGGGACAGAAAAACATTCAGTACTTC
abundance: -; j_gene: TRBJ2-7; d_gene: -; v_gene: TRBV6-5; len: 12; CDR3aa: CASRPGKYEQYF; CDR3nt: TGTGCCAGCAGGCCGGGGAAGTACGAGCAGTACTTC
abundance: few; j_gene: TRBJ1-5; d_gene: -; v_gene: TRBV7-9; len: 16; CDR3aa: CASSPGGADSNQPQHF; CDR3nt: TGTGCCAGCAGCCCCGGAGGGGCGGATAGCAATCAGCCCCAGCATTTT
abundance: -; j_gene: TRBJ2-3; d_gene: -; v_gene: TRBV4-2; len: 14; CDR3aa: CASSQADFTDTQYF; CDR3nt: TGTGCCAGCAGCCAAGCCGACTTCACAGATACGCAGTATTTT
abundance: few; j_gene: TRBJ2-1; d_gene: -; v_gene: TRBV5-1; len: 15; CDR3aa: CASSRLPQGGNEQFF; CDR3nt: TGCGCCAGCAGCCGTTTACCTCAGGGTGGCAATGAGCAGTTCTTC
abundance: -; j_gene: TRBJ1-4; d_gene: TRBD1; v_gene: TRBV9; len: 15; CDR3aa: CASSVLGTAGEKLFF; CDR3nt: TGTGCCAGCAGCGTCCTCGGGACAGCGGGTGAAAAACTGTTTTTT
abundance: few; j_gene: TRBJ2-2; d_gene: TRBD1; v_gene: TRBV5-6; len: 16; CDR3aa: CASSLGAGGITGELFF; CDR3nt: TGTGCCAGCAGCTTGGGGGCAGGGGGCATCACCGGGGAGCTGTTTTTT
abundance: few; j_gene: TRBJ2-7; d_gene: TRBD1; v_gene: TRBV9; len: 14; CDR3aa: CASSFGQGVYEQYF; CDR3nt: TGTGCCAGCAGCTTTGGACAGGGGGTCTACGAGCAGTACTTC
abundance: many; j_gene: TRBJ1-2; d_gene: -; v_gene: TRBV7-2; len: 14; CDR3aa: CASSLEQGISGYTF; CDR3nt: TGTGCCAGCAGCTTAGAGCAGGGTATTTCTGGCTACACCTTC
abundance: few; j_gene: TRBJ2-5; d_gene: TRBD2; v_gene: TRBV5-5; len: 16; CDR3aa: CASSQGLAGPQETQYF; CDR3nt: TGTGCCAGCAGCCAAGGACTAGCGGGTCCCCAAGAGACCCAGTACTTC
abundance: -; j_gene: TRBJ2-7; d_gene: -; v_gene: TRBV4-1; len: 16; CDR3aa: CASSQDVGGMRREQYF; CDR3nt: TGCGCCAGCAGCCAAGATGTAGGCGGGATGCGACGCGAGCAGTACTTC
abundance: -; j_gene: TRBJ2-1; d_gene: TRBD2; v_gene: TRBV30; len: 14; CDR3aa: CAWTMTSGSSEQFF; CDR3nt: TGTGCCTGGACTATGACTAGCGGTTCGAGCGAGCAGTTCTTC
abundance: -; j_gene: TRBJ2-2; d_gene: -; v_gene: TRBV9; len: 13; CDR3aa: CASSAYGAGELFF; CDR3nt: TGTGCCAGCAGCGCCTACGGGGCCGGGGAGCTGTTTTTT
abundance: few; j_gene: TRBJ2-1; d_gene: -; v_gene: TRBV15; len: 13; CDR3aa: CATSRDLSREQFF; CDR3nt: TGTGCCACCAGCAGAGATCTTAGCAGAGAGCAGTTCTTC
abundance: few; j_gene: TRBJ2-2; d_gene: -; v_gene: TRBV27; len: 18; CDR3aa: CASSLFPLGTDYTGELFF; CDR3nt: TGTGCCAGCAGTTTATTCCCTCTCGGGACTGATTACACCGGGGAGCTGTTTTTT
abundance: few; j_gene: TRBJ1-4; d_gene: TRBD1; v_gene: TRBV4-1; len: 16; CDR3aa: CASSQVAGTGVEKLFF; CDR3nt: TGCGCCAGCAGCCAAGTCGCCGGGACAGGGGTTGAAAAACTGTTTTTT
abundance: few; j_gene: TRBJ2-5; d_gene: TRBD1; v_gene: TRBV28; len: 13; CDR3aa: CASSPGQSETQYF; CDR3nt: TGTGCCAGTTCTCCGGGACAGTCGGAGACCCAGTACTTC
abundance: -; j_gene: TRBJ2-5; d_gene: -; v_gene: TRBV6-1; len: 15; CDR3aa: CASSEGAGSEETQYF; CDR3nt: TGTGCCAGCAGTGAAGGGGCGGGATCAGAAGAGACCCAGTACTTC
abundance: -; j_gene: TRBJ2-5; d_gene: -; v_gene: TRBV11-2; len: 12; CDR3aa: CASSLLQETQYF; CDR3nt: TGTGCCAGCAGCTTACTCCAAGAGACCCAGTACTTC